These T cell receptor beta chains were read from a single sample in a study of cytomegalovirus exposure and HLA in healthy donors. Clones were sequenced by immunoSEQ multiplex PCR, and TCRdb holds only the in-frame ones, with some missing. The sample consists of some 150,000 clones, 80% to 90% of them appearing once. Sequencing input: PBMCs. The receptors originated from a woman aged 50 to 60 in good health and CMV-seronegative. The CDR3 runs from the conserved cysteine through the conserved F or W. A D gene is named only where the DNA matches it firmly. Clone size is stated in some rows and not others, as once, few, many or a class when expanded.

TRBD1 - TRBJ1-2 TRBV7-2 TGTGCCAGCAGCCTAGGGACAGCCATCTATGGCTACACCTTC CASSLGTAIYGYTF
- few TRBJ2-1 TRBV7-2 TGTGCCAGCAGCTTAGCGGGGGCACCTGACAATGAGCAGTTCTTC CASSLAGAPDNEQFF
- - TRBJ2-7 TRBV9 TGTGCCAGCAGCCCTTGGGGGGAAGCCTCCAACGAGCAGTACTTC CASSPWGEASNEQYF
TRBD2 once TRBJ2-7 TRBV10-3 TGTGCCATCAGTGGACCCGGGACTAGTGTCGGCGAGCAGTACTTC CAISGPGTSVGEQYF
TRBD2 - TRBJ2-3 TRBV10-3 TGTGCCATCAGCCAGGGACTAGCGGGGAGCACAGATACGCAGTATTTT CAISQGLAGSTDTQYF
- - TRBJ1-2 TRBV19 TGTGCCAGTAGTATCGGTCAGGGTGGAGGCTACACCTTC CASSIGQGGGYTF
- - TRBJ1-1 TRBV19 TGTGCCAGTCAATTACCAGGGGTAAGCGGGAACACTGAAGCTTTCTTT CASQLPGVSGNTEAFF
TRBD1 - TRBJ1-1 TRBV9 TGTGCCAGCAGCGAGGGACAGGTTACTGAAGCTTTCTTT CASSEGQVTEAFF
- - TRBJ1-2 TRBV2 TGTGCCAGCAGTGACAGGGCCCCTTACTATGGCTACACCTTC CASSDRAPYYGYTF
TRBD1 - TRBJ1-6 TRBV9 TGTGCCAGCAGCCACCCCCGGGACAGGGGTCCCGCCTATAATTCACCCCTCCACTTT CASSHPRDRGPAYNSPLHF
- - TRBJ2-1 TRBV6-5 TGTGCCAGCAGCCGGATGGGCGGGGTCAGGAATGAGCAGTTCTTC CASSRMGGVRNEQFF
TRBD2 - TRBJ2-3 TRBV10-3 TGTGCCATCAGGGGTAGCGGGGGGGGAACAGATACGCAGTATTTT CAIRGSGGGTDTQYF
- - TRBJ1-2 TRBV30 TGTGCCTGGAGTTTACAGGGTTCAGGCTACACCTTC CAWSLQGSGYTF
- - TRBJ2-7 TRBV4-3 TGCGCCAGCAGCCGTGGAGTCACCTACGAGCAGTACTTC CASSRGVTYEQYF
- - TRBJ1-2 TRBV7-9 TGTGCCAGCAGCCAGTCACAGGGCGGGGGGGACTATGGCTACACCTTC CASSQSQGGGDYGYTF
- - TRBJ2-7 TRBV7-9 TGTGCCAGCAGTCGACCGACACTCGGTACCTACGAGCAGTACTTC CASSRPTLGTYEQYF
- few TRBJ2-7 TRBV5-1 TGCGCCAGCAGCTTGGAACCTAGCGAGTACGAGCAGTACTTC CASSLEPSEYEQYF
TRBD2 - TRBJ2-3 TRBV7-8 TGTGCCAGCAGCTTAACTAGCGGGGGGTTAGATACGCAGTATTTT CASSLTSGGLDTQYF
TRBD2 - TRBJ2-2 TRBV5-6 TGTGCCAGCAGCTTGGGCGGTAGCGGGGGGATCACCGGGGAGCTGTTTTTT CASSLGGSGGITGELFF
TRBD2 - TRBJ2-2 TRBV5-4 TGTGCCAGCAGCTTTGGAGTGGGGACTACGAACACCGGGGAGCTGTTTTTT CASSFGVGTTNTGELFF
TRBD1 - TRBJ2-1 TRBV7-2 TGTGCCAGCAGCTCGGACAGGTACAATGAGCAGTTCTTC CASSSDRYNEQFF
TRBD1 - TRBJ1-2 TRBV5-6 TGTGCCAGCAGCTTCTGGACAGGAACTAACTATGGCTACACCTTC CASSFWTGTNYGYTF
- - TRBJ1-1 TRBV7-3 TGTGCCAGCAGCTTTCAGGAGAACACTGAAGCTTTCTTT CASSFQENTEAFF
- - TRBJ1-1 TRBV15 TGTGCCACCAGCCAACTGGCGGGGTTCACTGAAGCTTTCTTT CATSQLAGFTEAFF
TRBD1 - TRBJ2-2 TRBV7-8 TGTGCCAGCAGCTTACTCAGGGGGCCTAACACCGGGGAGCTGTTTTTT CASSLLRGPNTGELFF
- - TRBJ2-7 TRBV18 TGTGCCAGCTCACCAATCCCTAGATCCGAGCAGTACTTC CASSPIPRSEQYF
TRBD1 - TRBJ1-1 TRBV29-1 TGCAGCGCCGGCGACAGGGGAACTGAAGCTTTCTTT CSAGDRGTEAFF
TRBD2 - TRBJ2-3 TRBV28 TGTGCCAGCAGTTTAGTGACTAGCGGGATAGATACGGGGTATTTT CASSLVTSGIDTGYF
TRBD1 few TRBJ1-1 TRBV18 TGTGCCAGCTCACTAAACCAAGACAGGGATTCGAACACTGAAGCTTTCTTT CASSLNQDRDSNTEAFF
- - TRBJ2-7 TRBV5-4 TGTGCCAGCAGTCCGGAGGGGTTCGGCGACGAGCAGTACTTC CASSPEGFGDEQYF
TRBD2 once TRBJ2-1 TRBV7-2 TGTGCCAGCAGCCGTAGCGGGGGCCCCCTGAGCTCCTACAATGAGCAGTTCTTC CASSRSGGPLSSYNEQFF
- few TRBJ1-2 TRBV5-6 TGTGCCAGCAGCTTGGCCGCGGGCTACACCTTC CASSLAAGYTF
- - TRBJ2-2 TRBV7-9 TGTGCCAGCCTTAAAGGGGCGAACACCGGGGAGCTGTTTTTT CASLKGANTGELFF
TRBD2 - TRBJ2-5 TRBV7-2 TGTGCCAGCAGCTTAAGCACTAGCGGGGGGACCCGAGAGACCCAGTACTTC CASSLSTSGGTRETQYF
- - TRBJ2-7 TRBV28 TGTGCCAGCAGTTTACCCCCGCGGAGGCGATCCTACGAGCAGTACTTC CASSLPPRRRSYEQYF
- - TRBJ1-3 TRBV4-3 TGCGCCAGCAGCCAAGATATTAACAGGGTAAACACCATATATTTT CASSQDINRVNTIYF
TRBD1 - TRBJ2-1 TRBV7-2 TGTGCCAGCAGCGAAACCCCGGGACAGGGTTACAATGAGCAGTTCTTC CASSETPGQGYNEQFF
TRBD1 - TRBJ2-7 TRBV7-2 TGTGCCAGCAGCCTAGACGGGACAGGGGCCTACGAGCAGTACTTC CASSLDGTGAYEQYF
- - TRBJ1-2 TRBV5-6 TGTGCCAGCAGCTTGTTATCCAGGCGACAAAGCTATGGCTACACCTTC CASSLLSRRQSYGYTF
TRBD1 - TRBJ1-1 TRBV5-1 TGCGCCAGCAGCTGGCAGGGGGGTGAAGCTTTCTTT CASSWQGGEAFF
TRBD2 - TRBJ2-1 TRBV4-3 TGCGCCAGCAGCCAAGAGATCGGGAGGCAATACAATGAGCAGTTCTTC CASSQEIGRQYNEQFF
TRBD1 - TRBJ1-1 TRBV19 TGTGCCAGTGGGGACAGGGGAGGCACTGAAGCTTTCTTT CASGDRGGTEAFF
TRBD2 - TRBJ2-1 TRBV28 TGTGCCAGCAGTTTATCGGGTAGCGGGAGCTCCTACAATGAGCAGTTCTTC CASSLSGSGSSYNEQFF
TRBD1 - TRBJ2-1 TRBV5-6 TGTGCCAGCAGCCCCTCCGGGACAGGGCAATTCTATGAGCAGTTCTTC CASSPSGTGQFYEQFF
- - TRBJ2-5 TRBV7-6 TGTGCCAGCAGCTTAAACAGAGGGAAAGAGACCCGGTACTTC CASSLNRGKETRYF
TRBD1 - TRBJ1-6 TRBV6-5 TGTGCCAGCAGTTACTCGGGACAGGGGTGGAGCCCCCTCCACTTT CASSYSGQGWSPLHF
TRBD2 - TRBJ2-2 TRBV11-3 TGTGCCAGCAGCTTTCCCCAGCGGGGGGGCCGGGGCACCGGGGAGCTGTTTTTT CASSFPQRGGRGTGELFF
- - TRBJ2-3 TRBV25-1 TGTGCCAGCAGTGAAGGGGGGACTCTGGACGATACGCAGTATTTT CASSEGGTLDDTQYF
TRBD2 - TRBJ2-7 TRBV2 TGTGCCAGCAGCCCGCGGGGGGGACTGGGGGAGCAGTACTTC CASSPRGGLGEQYF
- - TRBJ2-5 TRBV23-1 TGCGCCAGCAGAGACAGAGCCAGGAGGGGGCTTAAGACCCAGTACTTC CASRDRARRGLKTQYF
TRBD1 - TRBJ1-4 TRBV27 TGTGCCAGCAGTTTTCTCGGGACAGACAGAACTAATGAAAAACTGTTTTTT CASSFLGTDRTNEKLFF
TRBD2 - TRBJ2-3 TRBV4-2 TGTGCCAGCAGCCCAGATGTGGGACTAGCGCCAGATACGCAGTATTTT CASSPDVGLAPDTQYF
- - TRBJ2-6 TRBV27 TGTGCCAGCAGTTCCCAGGACACCGTTGAAGACGTCCTGACTTTC CASSSQDTVEDVLTF